Listed below are T cell receptor beta chains from one sample, sequenced in a study of shared T cell receptors in the human thymus. Generated by immunoSEQ multiplex PCR, the TCRdb table keeps only in-frame clones and is missing some. This sample yields more than 300,000 clones, of which about 95% are seen a single time; about 0.02% belongs to the top ten. The sequencing input was thymocytes. The receptor source for this set is a human donor. Each CDR3 is given with its conserved first and last residue. D genes are given only for firm matches. Rows may omit the clone size; those that give it use once, few, many or a size class.

V gene	clone size	CDR3 length	D gene	J gene	CDR3 DNA	CDR3 protein
TRBV4-3	few	18	NA	TRBJ1-2	TGCGCCAGCAGCCAATGCGATACCAAGGGGGGCCCTAACTATGGCTACACCTTC	CASSQCDTKGGPNYGYTF
TRBV2	NA	17	TRBD2	TRBJ2-6	TGTGCCAGCAGCGTGACTAGCGGGAGAGCAGGGGCCAACGTCCTGACTTTC	CASSVTSGRAGANVLTF
TRBV10-1	NA	23	TRBD2	TRBJ2-7	TGCGCCAGCAGTGAGTCCCGCGCTAGCGGGAGGATAGATACTTGGATCTGGGGATACGAGCAGTACTTC	CASSESRASGRIDTWIWGYEQYF
TRBV4-3	NA	15	TRBD1	TRBJ2-2	TGCGCCAGCAGCCAAGGACAGGGGACCTCCGGGGAGCTGTTTTTT	CASSQGQGTSGELFF
TRBV6-6	NA	13	NA	TRBJ1-3	TGTGCCAGCAGCCAGTCCTCTGGAAACACCATATATTTT	CASSQSSGNTIYF
TRBV10-2	once	16	NA	TRBJ2-7	TGCGCCAGCAGTGAGCCGTCAGGGGCGAGCTCCTACGAGCAGTACTTC	CASSEPSGASSYEQYF
TRBV9	NA	19	NA	TRBJ2-1	TGTGCCAGCAGCGTTCTAGCGATCACCCCCTTAAGCTCCTACAATGAGCAGTTCTTC	CASSVLAITPLSSYNEQFF
TRBV28	NA	14	NA	TRBJ1-1	TGTGCCAGCAGTTTCGCAGGTGGGGACACTGAAGCTTTCTTT	CASSFAGGDTEAFF
TRBV29-1	NA	18	NA	TRBJ2-3	TGCAGCGTTGAGTGTCCCCGGGCCCTTAGACGGGGCACAGATACGCAGTATTTT	CSVECPRALRRGTDTQYF
TRBV5-1	NA	17	TRBD2	TRBJ2-3	TGCGCCAGCAGCTTTATTCCAGCGGGAGGAAGGTCAGATACGCAGTATTTT	CASSFIPAGGRSDTQYF
TRBV7-9	NA	16	NA	TRBJ2-7	TGTGCCAGCAGCTTAGTCCCTACTACGTCAGAGTACGAGCAGTACTTC	CASSLVPTTSEYEQYF
TRBV30	NA	14	TRBD1	TRBJ1-2	TGTGCCTGGAGTGAAGACAGGGGTCCCTATGGCTACACCTTC	CAWSEDRGPYGYTF
TRBV11-2	NA	15	TRBD2	TRBJ2-7	TGTGCCAGCAGCTTACCAAGGCGGGAGGATTACGAGCAGTACTTC	CASSLPRREDYEQYF
TRBV19	NA	13	NA	TRBJ1-1	TGTGCCAGTAGTATACAGGGGAACACTGAAGCTTTCTTT	CASSIQGNTEAFF
TRBV5-8	NA	14	NA	TRBJ2-1	TGTGCCAGCAGCGTCAGGGTGTCCTACAATGAGCAGTTCTTC	CASSVRVSYNEQFF
TRBV28	NA	17	TRBD2	TRBJ2-5	TGTGCCAGCAGTTTACGCGCCGGACTAGCGGGAGCTGAGACCCAGTACTTC	CASSLRAGLAGAETQYF
TRBV7-2	NA	16	TRBD1	TRBJ2-1	TGTGCCAGCAGCTCGGCTGACAGGGGCCCATACAATGAGCAGTTCTTC	CASSSADRGPYNEQFF
TRBV6-1	NA	17	TRBD2	TRBJ2-1	TGTGCCAGCAGTGTACTAGCGGGAGAAGGGCCTCACAATGAGCAGTTCTTC	CASSVLAGEGPHNEQFF
TRBV11-2	NA	13	NA	TRBJ2-1	TGTGCCAGCATGCGGGATAAGAACAATGAGCAGTTCTTC	CASMRDKNNEQFF
TRBV28	NA	13	NA	TRBJ1-5	TGTGCCAGCAACAACAAGGTCAATCAGCCCCAGCATTTT	CASNNKVNQPQHF
TRBV21-1	NA	12	NA	TRBJ1-2	TGTGCCAGCAGCAAAGTTTTGATGGGCTACACCTTC	CASSKVLMGYTF
TRBV28	once	17	TRBD2	TRBJ2-5	TGTGCCAGCAGTTTCTGGGCTAGCGGGAGGGCCAGTGAGACCCAGTACTTC	CASSFWASGRASETQYF
TRBV7-2	NA	15	NA	TRBJ2-2	TGTGCCAGCAGCTTAAGTAACTCATACACCGGGGAGCTGTTTTTT	CASSLSNSYTGELFF
TRBV28	NA	13	NA	TRBJ1-1	TGTGCCAGCACCCCGTCTGTACCCACTGAAGCTTTCTTT	CASTPSVPTEAFF
TRBV30	NA	16	TRBD1	TRBJ2-1	TGTGCCTGGAGATATGACAGGGGGATTGGTAGCAATGAGCAGTTCTTC	CAWRYDRGIGSNEQFF
TRBV5-4	NA	13	NA	TRBJ2-5	TGTGCCAGCAGCTTGCAGGTTCAAGAGACCCAGTACTTC	CASSLQVQETQYF
TRBV7-9	NA	19	NA	TRBJ1-2	TGTGCCAGCAGCTTAGCGGTCGGGCAGGCTCCCCCCGTCAGCTATGGCTACACCTTC	CASSLAVGQAPPVSYGYTF
TRBV25-1	NA	15	NA	TRBJ1-2	TGTGCCACGCAAAGTTGGGGCAGGACGGGCTATGGCTACACCTTC	CATQSWGRTGYGYTF
TRBV28	once	12	NA	TRBJ1-1	TGTGCCAGCAACACCGGGGGGCCCCCTTGCTTCTTT	CASNTGGPPCFF
TRBV27	NA	17	TRBD2	TRBJ2-7	TGTGCCAGCAGTTTATTGCGGACTAGCGGGAGGGATTACGAGCAGTACTTC	CASSLLRTSGRDYEQYF
TRBV29-1	NA	16	TRBD2	TRBJ2-2	TGCAGCGTTGGGGGACTAGCGGGAGTAGAGACCGGGGAGCTGTTTTTT	CSVGGLAGVETGELFF
TRBV28	NA	17	TRBD1	TRBJ1-3	TGTGCCAGCAGTCCGGACCGCAGGGGGCTATCTGGAAACACCATATATTTT	CASSPDRRGLSGNTIYF
TRBV5-6	NA	14	NA	TRBJ2-5	TGTGCCAGCAGCTTGGGCTCGTTCCAAGAGACCCAGTACTTC	CASSLGSFQETQYF
TRBV10-3	NA	17	NA	TRBJ2-1	TGTGCCATCAGTGAGTCAACGGGACCGCCTCCCCTGAAGGAGCAGTTCTTC	CAISESTGPPPLKEQFF
TRBV28	NA	19	TRBD2	TRBJ2-7	TGTGCCAGCAGTCTAGAACCGACTAGCGGGAAGGGATCCTCCTACGAGCAGTACTTC	CASSLEPTSGKGSSYEQYF
TRBV6-5	NA	15	TRBD2	TRBJ2-4	TGTGCCAGCCGCTCCGGGACTAGCGTTAAAAACATTCAGTACTTC	CASRSGTSVKNIQYF
TRBV7-2	NA	14	TRBD2	TRBJ2-5	TGTGCCAGCAGCTTAGTGCGGGAGGAAGAGACCCAGTACTTC	CASSLVREEETQYF
TRBV5-6	NA	16	NA	TRBJ1-5	TGTGCCAGCAGCTTATACGGGTATTATAGCAATCAGCCCCAGCATTTT	CASSLYGYYSNQPQHF
TRBV10-1	NA	14	TRBD1	TRBJ2-7	TGCGCCAGCATCTTGACAGGGAGCTCCTACGAGCAGTACTTC	CASILTGSSYEQYF
TRBV11-2	NA	18	TRBD2	TRBJ2-2	TGTGCCAGCAGCCCGACCGTCCCGGGACTAGCGACCACCGGGGAGCTGTTTTTT	CASSPTVPGLATTGELFF
TRBV7-3	NA	14	TRBD2	TRBJ2-7	TGTGCCAGCAGCTCTAGCGGGGGGCCTTACGAGCAGTACTTC	CASSSSGGPYEQYF
TRBV27	NA	15	NA	TRBJ2-7	TGTGCCAGCAGTTTCCCCTCGACGGGAATGGGGGAGCAGTACTTC	CASSFPSTGMGEQYF
TRBV11-2	once	16	TRBD2	TRBJ2-1	TGTGCCAGCAGCTTAGGAGCGGGAGTGAACGACAATGAGCAGTTCTTC	CASSLGAGVNDNEQFF
TRBV12-1	NA	19	NA	TRBJ1-5	TGTGCCAGCAGCTTTGCAGGGGGTCACCTAACTTATAGCAATCAGCCCCAGCATTTT	CASSFAGGHLTYSNQPQHF
TRBV9	NA	16	TRBD2	TRBJ2-1	TGTGCCAGCAGCGTGACTAGCGGGAGCTCCTACAATGAGCAGTTCTTC	CASSVTSGSSYNEQFF
TRBV4-1	NA	14	TRBD2	TRBJ2-3	TGCGCCAGCAGCCAAGTGGGTAGCGGGAGAGTCGGGTATTTT	CASSQVGSGRVGYF
TRBV28	NA	13	TRBD2	TRBJ2-7	TGTGCCAGCAGTCCCCGGGGGGGGCAAGAGCAGTACTTC	CASSPRGGQEQYF
TRBV19	NA	15	TRBD2	TRBJ2-7	TGTGCCAGTAGTCCCCGGACTAGGGAGCCATACGAGCAGTACTTC	CASSPRTREPYEQYF
TRBV28	NA	13	NA	TRBJ2-1	TGTGCCAGCAGTTCCCGAACCCCCAATGAGCAGTTCTTC	CASSSRTPNEQFF
TRBV6-4	once	15	TRBD2	TRBJ2-3	TGTGCCAGCAGTTTACTAGCGGGGGGGGGAGATACGCAGTATTTT	CASSLLAGGGDTQYF
TRBV7-3	NA	17	TRBD1	TRBJ2-6	TGTGCCAGCAGCACCCCGGGACAGTTAGGTGGGGCCAACGTCCTGACTTTC	CASSTPGQLGGANVLTF
TRBV28	few	14	NA	TRBJ1-2	TGTGCCAGCAGTTTCCCACTACCGGGGGATCGCTACACCTTC	CASSFPLPGDRYTF
TRBV19	once	14	TRBD1	TRBJ2-7	TGTGCCAGTACAGGAGGACAGGGGTACCACGAGCAGTACTTC	CASTGGQGYHEQYF
TRBV28	once	13	NA	TRBJ1-1	TGTGCCAGCAGTTTCCCCCTCTTCACTGAAGCTTTCTTT	CASSFPLFTEAFF
TRBV25-1	NA	14	TRBD1	TRBJ1-1	TGTGCCAGCAGTGGGGGACAGGGGGACACTGAAGCTTTCTTT	CASSGGQGDTEAFF